The following is a T cell receptor (beta chain) sequence with its context. V was clipped by 5 bases and J by 4 bases, with 6 bases between them. The CDR3 totals 12 residues. Germline V gene sequence: CDR1 LNHDA, CDR2 SQIVND (reference sequence). This entry is derived from a study of blood T cell repertoires in COVID-19. Overall study context: In each case, the material was cDNA or gDNA derived from T cells, B-cell-depleted T cells, or PBMCs.

TCRdb keeps only in-frame clones here, not all; method: immunoSEQ multiplex PCR. The sample has 250,000 to 350,000 clones; approximately 88% are singletons. V and J are TRBV19 and TRBJ2-1; D is unclear. This sequence was found in a man aged 18 to 35 with active or convalescent COVID-19. Material: peripheral blood. As DNA, the CDR3 is TGTGCCAGTAGTGTACAGTACAATGAGCAGTTCTTC. It is translated as CASSVQYNEQFF.